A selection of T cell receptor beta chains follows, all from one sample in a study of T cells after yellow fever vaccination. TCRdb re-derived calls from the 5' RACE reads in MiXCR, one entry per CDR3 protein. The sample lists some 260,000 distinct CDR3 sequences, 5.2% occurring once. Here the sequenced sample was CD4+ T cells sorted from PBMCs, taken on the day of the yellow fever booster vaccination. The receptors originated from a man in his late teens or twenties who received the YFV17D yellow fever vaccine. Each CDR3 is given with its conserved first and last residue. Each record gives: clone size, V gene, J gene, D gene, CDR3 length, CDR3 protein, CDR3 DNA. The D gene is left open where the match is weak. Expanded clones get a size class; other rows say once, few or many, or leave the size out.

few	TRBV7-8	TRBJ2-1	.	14	CASSLARAYNEQFF	TGTGCCAGCAGCTTAGCGCGGGCCTACAATGAGCAGTTCTTC
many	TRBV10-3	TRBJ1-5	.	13	CAISESVNQPQHF	TGTGCCATCAGTGAGTCTGTCAATCAGCCCCAGCATTTT
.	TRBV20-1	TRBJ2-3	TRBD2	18	CSAKIGLAGEAGTDTQYF	TGCAGTGCTAAAATAGGACTAGCGGGGGAGGCGGGCACAGATACGCAGTATTTT
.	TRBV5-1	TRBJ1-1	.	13	CASRNQGNTEAFF	TGCGCCAGCAGGAATCAGGGGAACACTGAAGCTTTCTTT
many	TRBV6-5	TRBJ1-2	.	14	CASTLGPLNYGYTF	TGTGCCAGTACCCTTGGACCCCTTAACTATGGCTACACCTTC
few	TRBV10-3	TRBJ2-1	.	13	CAIRSPSTNEQFF	TGTGCCATCAGATCCCCGTCTACAAATGAGCAGTTCTTC
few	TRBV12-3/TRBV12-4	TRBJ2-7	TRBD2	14	CASSLSSGGYEQYF	TGTGCCAGCAGTTTATCTAGCGGGGGTTACGAGCAGTACTTC
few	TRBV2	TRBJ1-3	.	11	CASSSEDTIYF	TGTGCCAGCAGTTCAGAGGACACCATATATTTT
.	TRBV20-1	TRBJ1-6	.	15	CSARPPPTRGSPLHF	TGCAGTGCTAGACCCCCCCCGACCAGGGGCTCACCCCTCCACTTT
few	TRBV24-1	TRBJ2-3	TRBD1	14	CATSDRVLTDTQYF	TGTGCCACCAGCGACAGGGTCCTCACAGATACGCAGTATTTT
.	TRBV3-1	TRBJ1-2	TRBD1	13	CASSQQGVNGYTF	TGTGCCAGCAGCCAACAGGGGGTTAATGGCTACACCTTC
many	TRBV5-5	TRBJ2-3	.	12	CASSPHTDTQYF	TGTGCCAGCTCCCCTCACACAGATACGCAGTATTTT
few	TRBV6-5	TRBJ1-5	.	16	CASSFREERGYQPQHF	TGTGCCAGCAGTTTCAGGGAAGAGAGGGGCTATCAGCCCCAGCATTTT
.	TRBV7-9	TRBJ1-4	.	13	CASRPSGNEKLFF	TGTGCCAGCAGGCCGTCGGGTAATGAAAAACTGTTTTTT
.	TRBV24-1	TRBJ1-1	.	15	CATTVLGRSNTEAFF	TGTGCCACCACTGTATTGGGCAGATCGAACACTGAAGCTTTCTTT
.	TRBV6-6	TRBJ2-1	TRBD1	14	CASSYGTENNEQFF	TGTGCCAGCAGTTACGGGACAGAAAACAATGAGCAGTTCTTC
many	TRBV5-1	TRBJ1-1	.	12	CASSVDSTEAFF	TGCGCCAGCAGCGTAGACAGCACTGAAGCTTTCTTT
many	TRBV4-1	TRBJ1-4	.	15	CASSQVGTRNEKLFF	TGCGCCAGCAGCCAAGTCGGGACACGGAATGAAAAACTGTTTTTT
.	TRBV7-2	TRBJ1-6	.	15	CASSHWTPDNSPLHF	TGTGCCAGCAGCCACTGGACACCTGATAATTCACCCCTCCACTTT
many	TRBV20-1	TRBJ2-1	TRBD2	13	CSAPGLAGNEQFF	TGCAGTGCTCCGGGACTAGCGGGGAATGAGCAGTTCTTC
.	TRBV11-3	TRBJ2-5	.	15	CASSLGSGVQETQYF	TGTGCCAGCAGCTTAGGGTCCGGCGTTCAAGAGACCCAGTACTTC
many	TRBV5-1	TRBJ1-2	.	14	CASSLVQSNYGYTF	TGCGCCAGCAGCTTGGTACAGTCCAACTATGGCTACACCTTC
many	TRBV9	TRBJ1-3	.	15	CASESSAGTGNTIYF	TGTGCCAGCGAATCATCAGCAGGGACTGGAAACACCATATATTTT
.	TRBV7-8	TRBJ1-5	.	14	CASSSDSLNQPQHF	TGTGCCAGCAGCTCGGACAGCCTCAATCAGCCCCAGCATTTT
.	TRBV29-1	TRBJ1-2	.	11	CSVTGLDGYTF	TGCAGCGTCACAGGGTTAGATGGCTACACCTTC
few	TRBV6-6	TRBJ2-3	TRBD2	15	CASSLAGGNRDTQYF	TGTGCCAGCAGCCTAGCGGGGGGTAATAGAGATACGCAGTATTTT
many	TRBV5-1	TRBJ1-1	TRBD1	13	CASSIQGGAEAFF	TGCGCCAGCAGCATACAGGGGGGCGCTGAAGCTTTCTTT
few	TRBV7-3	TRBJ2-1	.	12	CASSPGGYEQFF	TGTGCCAGCAGCCCTGGTGGCTATGAGCAGTTCTTC
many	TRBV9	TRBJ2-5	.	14	CASSVGVGRETQYF	TGTGCCAGCAGCGTAGGTGTAGGCCGAGAGACCCAGTACTTC
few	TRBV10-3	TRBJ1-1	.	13	CATQKDMNTEAFF	TGTGCCACACAAAAGGACATGAACACTGAAGCTTTCTTT
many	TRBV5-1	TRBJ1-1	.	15	CASSSAGIMNTEAFF	TGCGCCAGCAGCTCCGCAGGAATCATGAACACTGAAGCTTTCTTT
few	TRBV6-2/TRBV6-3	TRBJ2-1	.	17	CASSPVVENDRYNEQFF	TGTGCCAGCAGCCCCGTAGTGGAAAATGACCGGTACAATGAGCAGTTCTTC